This TCR beta chain was recovered during a study of vaccination and CD4 T cells after COVID-19. The study's findings and limits: With convalescent patients, a median roughly 87% of reactive clones emerged solely after vaccination.

V was trimmed by 1 base and J by 1 base, leaving 5 bases between them. The CDR3 covers 15 residues. From germline, CDR1 is MGHRA and CDR2 YSYEKL. Points on this clonotype: Its antigen is not identified.

Described treatment: roughly nine-day PBMC culture with coronavirus spike peptide pools or control peptides (ViraFEST assay). Cultured CD4+ T-cell DNA underwent Oncomine TCR Beta short-read sequencing. Genomic DNA was drawn out of CD4+ T cells grown in culture. TCRdb re-called the PCR reads through MiXCR, storing one row per CDR3 protein. The data contain 20,000 to 25,000 distinct CDR3 sequences, roughly 45% of them seen just once; the ten biggest clones take up under 15%. This TCR derives from a human donor who had recovered from COVID-19. Sequenced material: CD4+ T cells from blood, cultured in vitro. The chain joins TRBV4-1 to TRBJ2-6, with D maybe TRBD2 (5 bases). The CDR3 reads CASSQAGSGANVLTF. The CDR3 DNA is TGCGCCAGCAGCCAAGCGGGATCTGGGGCCAACGTCCTGACTTTC.